These T cell receptor beta chains were read from a single sample in a study of cytotoxic CD8 clonotypes in ibrutinib-treated CLL. Repertoires were generated with immunoSEQ multiplex PCR, while TCRdb's copy carries only in-frame clones and drops some. The sample shows some 140,000 clones, approximately 89% of them seen only once. The specimen was PBMCs, collected after 12 months of ibrutinib treatment. These receptors all come from a human donor with chronic lymphocytic leukemia. Each CDR3 is given with its conserved first and last residue. D genes are given only for firm matches. Rows may omit the clone size; those that give it use once, few, many or a size class.

D gene: -; J gene: TRBJ2-1; V gene: TRBV30; clone size: few; CDR3 DNA: TGTGCCTGGTACGGCTACAATGAGCAGTTCTTC; CDR3 protein: CAWYGYNEQFF
D gene: TRBD1; J gene: TRBJ2-7; V gene: TRBV2; clone size: -; CDR3 DNA: TGTGCCAGCAGTGCGGACAGGGTCAGGTTTTACGAGCAGTACTTC; CDR3 protein: CASSADRVRFYEQYF
D gene: -; J gene: TRBJ1-4; V gene: TRBV7-8; clone size: once; CDR3 DNA: TGTGCCAGCAGCTCAGCAGCAGCTCAGGGTTTGGAAAAACTGTTTTTT; CDR3 protein: CASSSAAAQGLEKLFF
D gene: TRBD2; J gene: TRBJ2-7; V gene: TRBV7-2; clone size: few; CDR3 DNA: TGTGCCAGCAGCTACAGCGGGAGCTACGAGCAGTACTTC; CDR3 protein: CASSYSGSYEQYF
D gene: TRBD1; J gene: TRBJ2-1; V gene: TRBV11-2; clone size: -; CDR3 DNA: TGTGCCAGCAGTTTTACGACAGGGTGGGCCCTTTACAATGAGCAGTTCTTC; CDR3 protein: CASSFTTGWALYNEQFF
D gene: -; J gene: TRBJ1-4; V gene: TRBV18; clone size: once; CDR3 DNA: TGTGCCAGCTCACCCGGGACAAAAGAGAATGAAAAACTGTTTTTT; CDR3 protein: CASSPGTKENEKLFF
D gene: TRBD1; J gene: TRBJ2-1; V gene: TRBV28; clone size: once; CDR3 DNA: TGTGCCAGCAGCCAAACAGGGGGAACCGGCCCCTACAATGAGCAGTTCTTC; CDR3 protein: CASSQTGGTGPYNEQFF
D gene: TRBD1; J gene: TRBJ2-1; V gene: TRBV2; clone size: once; CDR3 DNA: TGTGCCACTCACCGGGACAGAGAGAATGAGCAGTTCTTC; CDR3 protein: CATHRDRENEQFF
D gene: TRBD1; J gene: TRBJ2-5; V gene: TRBV7-2; clone size: -; CDR3 DNA: TGCGCCAGCAGCCTGTCGACAGGGGTGGTAGGAGAGACCCAGTACTTC; CDR3 protein: CASSLSTGVVGETQYF
D gene: -; J gene: TRBJ2-6; V gene: TRBV4-3; clone size: -; CDR3 DNA: TGCGCCAGCAGCCAGAACCTACTAGTCTCTGGGGCCAACGTCCTGACTTTC; CDR3 protein: CASSQNLLVSGANVLTF
D gene: -; J gene: TRBJ2-5; V gene: TRBV6-5; clone size: -; CDR3 DNA: TGTGCCAGCAGTTACGGACCCGAAGGGACCCAGTACTTC; CDR3 protein: CASSYGPEGTQYF
D gene: -; J gene: TRBJ1-2; V gene: TRBV19; clone size: -; CDR3 DNA: TGTGCCAGTAGTCCCCATAGTGTCGTACCATTAAACTATGGCTACACCTTC; CDR3 protein: CASSPHSVVPLNYGYTF
D gene: TRBD1; J gene: TRBJ1-4; V gene: TRBV15; clone size: once; CDR3 DNA: TGTGCCACCAGCAGAGACCGCGGACAGGAGGCAACTAATGAAAAACTGTTTTTT; CDR3 protein: CATSRDRGQEATNEKLFF
D gene: -; J gene: TRBJ1-1; V gene: TRBV27; clone size: -; CDR3 DNA: TGTGCCAGCAGTTTGGAGGGTTCCACTGAAGCTTTCTTT; CDR3 protein: CASSLEGSTEAFF